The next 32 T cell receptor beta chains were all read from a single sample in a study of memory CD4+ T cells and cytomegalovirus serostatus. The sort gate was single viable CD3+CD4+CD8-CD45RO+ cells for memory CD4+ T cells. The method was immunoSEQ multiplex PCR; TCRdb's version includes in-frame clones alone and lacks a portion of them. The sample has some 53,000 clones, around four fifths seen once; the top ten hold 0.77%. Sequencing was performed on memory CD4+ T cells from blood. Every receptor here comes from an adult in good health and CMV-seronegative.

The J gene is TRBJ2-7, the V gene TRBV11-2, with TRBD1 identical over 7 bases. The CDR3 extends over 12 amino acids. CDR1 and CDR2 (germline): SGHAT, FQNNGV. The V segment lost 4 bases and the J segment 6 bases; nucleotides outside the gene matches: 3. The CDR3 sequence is CASSSRGLEQYF. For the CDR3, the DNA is TGTGCCAGCAGCTCTAGGGGGCTCGAGCAGTACTTC.

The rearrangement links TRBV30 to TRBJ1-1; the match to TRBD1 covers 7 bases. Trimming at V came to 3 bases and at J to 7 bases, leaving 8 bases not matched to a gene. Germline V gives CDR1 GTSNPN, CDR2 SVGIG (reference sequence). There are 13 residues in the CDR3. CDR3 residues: CAWSLEGAGEAFF. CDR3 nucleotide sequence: TGTGCCTGGAGCTTGGAGGGGGCGGGTGAAGCTTTCTTT.

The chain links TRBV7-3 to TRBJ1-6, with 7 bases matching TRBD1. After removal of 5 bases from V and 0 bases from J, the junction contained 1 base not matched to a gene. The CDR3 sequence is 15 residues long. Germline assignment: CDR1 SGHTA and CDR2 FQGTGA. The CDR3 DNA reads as TGTGCCAGCAGCCGGGACAGCTCCTATAATTCACCCCTCCACTTT. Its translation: CASSRDSSYNSPLHF. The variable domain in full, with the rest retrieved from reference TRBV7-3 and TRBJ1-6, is GAGVSQTPSNKVTEKGKYVELRCDPISGHTALYWYRQSLGQGPEFLIYFQGTGAADDSGLPNDRFFAVRPEGSVSTLKIQRTERGDSAVYLCASSRDSSYNSPLHFGNGTRLTVT.

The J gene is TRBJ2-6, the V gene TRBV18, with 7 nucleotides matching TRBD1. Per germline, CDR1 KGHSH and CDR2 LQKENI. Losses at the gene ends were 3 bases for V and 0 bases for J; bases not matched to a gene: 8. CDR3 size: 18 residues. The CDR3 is CASSPLDRKISGANVLTF. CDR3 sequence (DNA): TGTGCCAGCTCACCCTTGGACAGGAAAATCTCTGGGGCCAACGTCCTGACTTTC.

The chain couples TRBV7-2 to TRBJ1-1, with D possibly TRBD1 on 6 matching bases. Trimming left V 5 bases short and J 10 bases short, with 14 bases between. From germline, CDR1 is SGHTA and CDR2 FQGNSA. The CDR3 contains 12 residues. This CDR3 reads CASSADSGGAFF. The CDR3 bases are TGTGCCAGCAGCGCGGACAGCGGAGGAGCTTTCTTT.

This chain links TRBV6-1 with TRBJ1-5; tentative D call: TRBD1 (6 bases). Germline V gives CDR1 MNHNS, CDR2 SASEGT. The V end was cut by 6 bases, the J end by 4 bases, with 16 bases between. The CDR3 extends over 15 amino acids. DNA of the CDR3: TGTGCCAGCAGGACTACAGGGATGGCAAATCAGCCCCAGCATTTT. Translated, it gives CASRTTGMANQPQHF.

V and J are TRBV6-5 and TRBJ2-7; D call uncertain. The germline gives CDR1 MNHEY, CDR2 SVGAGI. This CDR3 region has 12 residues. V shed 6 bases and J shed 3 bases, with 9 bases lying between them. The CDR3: CASSYPSYEQYF. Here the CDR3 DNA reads TGTGCCAGCAGCTACCCCAGCTACGAGCAGTACTTC.

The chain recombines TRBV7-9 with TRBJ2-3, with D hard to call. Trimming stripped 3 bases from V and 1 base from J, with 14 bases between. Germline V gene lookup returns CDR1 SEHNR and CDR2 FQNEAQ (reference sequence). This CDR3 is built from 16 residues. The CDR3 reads CASSLSLQTGTDTQYF. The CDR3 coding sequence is TGTGCCAGCAGCTTGTCTCTGCAGACGGGCACAGATACGCAGTATTTT.

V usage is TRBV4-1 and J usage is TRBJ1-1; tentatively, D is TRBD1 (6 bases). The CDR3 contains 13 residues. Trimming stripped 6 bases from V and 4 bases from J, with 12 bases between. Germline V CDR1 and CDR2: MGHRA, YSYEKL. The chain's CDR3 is CASRRGGGTEAFF. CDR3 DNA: TGCGCCAGCAGAAGAGGGGGGGGCACTGAAGCTTTCTTT.

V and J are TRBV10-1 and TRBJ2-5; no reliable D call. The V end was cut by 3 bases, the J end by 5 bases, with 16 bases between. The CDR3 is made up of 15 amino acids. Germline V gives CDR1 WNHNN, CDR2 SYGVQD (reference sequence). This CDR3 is CASSDSLFPRETQYF. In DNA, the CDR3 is TGCGCCAGCAGTGATTCTCTATTTCCGCGGGAGACCCAGTACTTC.

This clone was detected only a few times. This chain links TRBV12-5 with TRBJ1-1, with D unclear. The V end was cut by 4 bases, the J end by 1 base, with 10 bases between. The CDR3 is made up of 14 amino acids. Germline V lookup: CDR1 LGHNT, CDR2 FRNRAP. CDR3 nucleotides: TGTGCTAGTGGTTCCCCGGGCCCGAACACTGAAGCTTTCTTT. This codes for CASGSPGPNTEAFF.

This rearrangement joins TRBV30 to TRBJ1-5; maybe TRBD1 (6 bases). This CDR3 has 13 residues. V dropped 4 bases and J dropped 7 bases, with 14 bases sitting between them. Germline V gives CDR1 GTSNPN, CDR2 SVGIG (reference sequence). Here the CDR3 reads CAWTRQDGQPQHF. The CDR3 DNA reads TGTGCCTGGACAAGACAGGATGGCCAGCCCCAGCATTTT. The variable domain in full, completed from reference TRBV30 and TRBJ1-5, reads SQTIHQWPATLVQPVGSPLSLECTVEGTSNPNLYWYRQAAGRGLQLLFYSVGIGQISSEVPQNLSASRPQDRQFILSSKKLLLSDSGFYLCAWTRQDGQPQHFGDGTRLSIL.

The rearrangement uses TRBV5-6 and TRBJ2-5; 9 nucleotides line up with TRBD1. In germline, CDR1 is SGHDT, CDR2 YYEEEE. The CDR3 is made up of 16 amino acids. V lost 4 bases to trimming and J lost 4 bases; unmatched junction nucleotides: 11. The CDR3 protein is CASSPEQGAGGETQYF. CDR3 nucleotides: TGTGCCAGCAGCCCGGAACAGGGGGCTGGGGGAGAGACCCAGTACTTC.

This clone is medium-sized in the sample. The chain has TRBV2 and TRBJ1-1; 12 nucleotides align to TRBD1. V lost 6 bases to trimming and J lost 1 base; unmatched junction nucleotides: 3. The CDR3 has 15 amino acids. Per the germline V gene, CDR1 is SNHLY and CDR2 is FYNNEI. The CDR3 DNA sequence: TGTGCCAGCAGGCGGGGACAGGGGGCGAACACTGAAGCTTTCTTT. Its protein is CASRRGQGANTEAFF.

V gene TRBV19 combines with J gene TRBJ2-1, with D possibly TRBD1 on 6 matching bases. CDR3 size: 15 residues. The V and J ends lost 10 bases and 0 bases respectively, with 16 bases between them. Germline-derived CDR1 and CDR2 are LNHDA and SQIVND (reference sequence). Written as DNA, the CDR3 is TGTGCCACCTCCCCGGACAGAAGCTCCTACAATGAGCAGTTCTTC. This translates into CATSPDRSSYNEQFF.

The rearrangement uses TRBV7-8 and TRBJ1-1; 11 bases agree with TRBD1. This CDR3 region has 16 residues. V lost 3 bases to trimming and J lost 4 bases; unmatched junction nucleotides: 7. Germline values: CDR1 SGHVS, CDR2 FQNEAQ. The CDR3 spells CASSFGTGGLGTEAFF. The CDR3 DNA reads TGTGCCAGCAGCTTTGGGACAGGGGGACTAGGCACTGAAGCTTTCTTT.

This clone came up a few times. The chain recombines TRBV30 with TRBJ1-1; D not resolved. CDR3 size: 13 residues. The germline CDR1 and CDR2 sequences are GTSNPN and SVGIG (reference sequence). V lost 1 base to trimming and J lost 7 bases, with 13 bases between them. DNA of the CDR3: TGTGCCTGGAGTGCGGACGCAGCCAATGAAGCTTTCTTT. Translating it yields CAWSADAANEAFF.

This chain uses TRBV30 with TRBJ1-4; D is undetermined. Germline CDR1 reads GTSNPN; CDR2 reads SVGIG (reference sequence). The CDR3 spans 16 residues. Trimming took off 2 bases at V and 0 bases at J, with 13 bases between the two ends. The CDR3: CAWSQATISTNEKLFF. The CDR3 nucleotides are TGTGCCTGGAGTCAGGCCACGATTTCAACTAATGAAAAACTGTTTTTT.

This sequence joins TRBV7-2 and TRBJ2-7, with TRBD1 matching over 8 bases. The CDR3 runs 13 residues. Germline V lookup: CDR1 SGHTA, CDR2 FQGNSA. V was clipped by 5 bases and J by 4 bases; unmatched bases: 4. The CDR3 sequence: CASSITGGYEQYF. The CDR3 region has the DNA TGTGCCAGCAGCATTACAGGGGGTTACGAGCAGTACTTC.

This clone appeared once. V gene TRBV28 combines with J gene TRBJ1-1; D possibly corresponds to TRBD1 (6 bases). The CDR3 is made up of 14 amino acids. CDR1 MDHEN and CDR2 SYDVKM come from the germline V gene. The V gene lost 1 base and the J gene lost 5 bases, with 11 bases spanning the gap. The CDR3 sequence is CASSLSFRGTEAFF. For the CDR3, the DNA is TGTGCCAGCAGTTTATCCTTCAGGGGTACTGAAGCTTTCTTT. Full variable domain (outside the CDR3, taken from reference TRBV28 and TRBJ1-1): DVKVTQSSRYLVKRTGEKVFLECVQDMDHENMFWYRQDPGLGLRLIYFSYDVKMKEKGDIPEGYSVSREKKERFSLILESASTNQTSMYLCASSLSFRGTEAFFGQGTRLTVV.

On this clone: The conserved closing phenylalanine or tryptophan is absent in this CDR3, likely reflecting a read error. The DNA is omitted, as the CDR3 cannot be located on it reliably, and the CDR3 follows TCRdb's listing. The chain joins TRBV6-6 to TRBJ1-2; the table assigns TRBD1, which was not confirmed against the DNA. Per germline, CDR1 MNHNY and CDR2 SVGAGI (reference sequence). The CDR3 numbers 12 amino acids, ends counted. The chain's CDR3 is CASSYLRGQGAV.

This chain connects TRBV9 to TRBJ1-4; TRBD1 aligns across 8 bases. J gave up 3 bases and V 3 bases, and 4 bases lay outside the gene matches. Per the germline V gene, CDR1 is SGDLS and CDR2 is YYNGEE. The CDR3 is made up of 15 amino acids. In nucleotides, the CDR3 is TGTGCCAGCAGCGGGTGGACAGGGTCTAATGAAAAACTGTTTTTT. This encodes CASSGWTGSNEKLFF.

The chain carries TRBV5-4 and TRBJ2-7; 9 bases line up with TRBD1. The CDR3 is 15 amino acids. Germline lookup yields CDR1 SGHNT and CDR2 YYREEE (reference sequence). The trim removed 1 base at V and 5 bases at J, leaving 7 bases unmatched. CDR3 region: CASSLMGQGSNEQYF. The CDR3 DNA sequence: TGTGCCAGCAGCTTGATGGGACAGGGCTCTAACGAGCAGTACTTC.

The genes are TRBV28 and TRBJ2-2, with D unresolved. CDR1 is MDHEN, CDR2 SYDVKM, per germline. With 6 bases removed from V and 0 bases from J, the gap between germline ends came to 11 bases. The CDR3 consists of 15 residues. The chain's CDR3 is CASSKSSPNTGELFF. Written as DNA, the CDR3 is TGTGCCAGCAGCAAATCTTCCCCGAACACCGGGGAGCTGTTTTTT.

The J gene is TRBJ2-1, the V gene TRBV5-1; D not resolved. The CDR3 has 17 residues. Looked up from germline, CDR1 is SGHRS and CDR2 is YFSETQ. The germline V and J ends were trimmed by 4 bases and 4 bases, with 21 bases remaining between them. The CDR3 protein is CASSPISNGRLYNEQFF. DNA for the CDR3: TGCGCCAGCAGCCCGATAAGTAACGGGCGGCTTTACAATGAGCAGTTCTTC.

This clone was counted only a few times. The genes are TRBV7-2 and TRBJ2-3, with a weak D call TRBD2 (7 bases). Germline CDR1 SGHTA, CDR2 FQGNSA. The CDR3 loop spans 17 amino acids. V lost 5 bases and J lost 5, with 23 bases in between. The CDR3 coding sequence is TGTGCCAGCAGCCTACCGGAGTGGGGGGGCGGGAGAGATACGCAGTATTTT. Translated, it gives CASSLPEWGGGRDTQYF. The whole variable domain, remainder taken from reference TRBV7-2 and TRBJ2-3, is GAGVSQSPSNKVTEKGKDVELRCDPISGHTALYWYRQSLGQGLEFLIYFQGNSAPDKSGLPSDRFSAERTGGSVSTLTIQRTQQEDSAVYLCASSLPEWGGGRDTQYFGPGTRLTVL.

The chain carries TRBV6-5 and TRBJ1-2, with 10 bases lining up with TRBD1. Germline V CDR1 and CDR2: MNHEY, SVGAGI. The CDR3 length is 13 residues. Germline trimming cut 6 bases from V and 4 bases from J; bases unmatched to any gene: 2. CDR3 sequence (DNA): TGTGCCAGCAGCTGGGACAGGGGCTATGGCTACACCTTC. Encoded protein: CASSWDRGYGYTF.

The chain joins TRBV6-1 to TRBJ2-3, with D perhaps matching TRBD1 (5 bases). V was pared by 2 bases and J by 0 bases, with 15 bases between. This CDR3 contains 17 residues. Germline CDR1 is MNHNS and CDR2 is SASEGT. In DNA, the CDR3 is TGTGCCAGCAGTGAAAGGGGCCAGTTTTCTAGCACAGATACGCAGTATTTT. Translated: CASSERGQFSSTDTQYF.

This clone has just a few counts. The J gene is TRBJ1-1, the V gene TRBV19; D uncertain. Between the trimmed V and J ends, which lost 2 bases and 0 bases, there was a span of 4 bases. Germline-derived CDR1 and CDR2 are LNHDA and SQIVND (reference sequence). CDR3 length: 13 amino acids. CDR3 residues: CASSIKMNTEAFF. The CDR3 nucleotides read TGTGCCAGTAGTATAAAGATGAACACTGAAGCTTTCTTT.

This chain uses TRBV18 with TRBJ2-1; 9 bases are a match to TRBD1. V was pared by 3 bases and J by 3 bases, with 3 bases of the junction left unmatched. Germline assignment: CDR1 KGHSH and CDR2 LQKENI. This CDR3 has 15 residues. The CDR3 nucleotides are TGTGCCAGCTCACCGGACAGGGGACGCTACAATGAGCAGTTCTTC. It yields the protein CASSPDRGRYNEQFF.

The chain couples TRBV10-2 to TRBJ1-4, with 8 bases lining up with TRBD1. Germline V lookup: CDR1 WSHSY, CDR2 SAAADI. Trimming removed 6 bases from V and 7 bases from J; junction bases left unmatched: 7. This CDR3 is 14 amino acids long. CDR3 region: CASRRGQGSEKLFF. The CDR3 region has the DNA TGCGCCAGCAGGAGAGGACAGGGCTCTGAAAAACTGTTTTTT.

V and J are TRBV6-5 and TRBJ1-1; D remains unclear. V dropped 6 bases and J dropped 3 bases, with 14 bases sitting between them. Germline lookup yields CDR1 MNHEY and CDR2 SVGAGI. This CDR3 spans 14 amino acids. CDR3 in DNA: TGTGCCAGCAGAAAAGGACGGATATACACTGAAGCTTTCTTT. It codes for CASRKGRIYTEAFF.